Listed here is a single T cell receptor (beta chain). The target antigen is unknown. This entry belongs to a study of OX40 agonist ivuxolimab in advanced cancers. Study observations and caveats: There was clonal expansion of CD4+ and CD8+ blood T cells by week 6 at 0.1 to 3.0 mg/kg. Certain nonresponders additionally had low normalized T-cell clonal expansion.

After removal of 5 bases from V and 5 bases from J, the junction contained 6 bases not matched to a gene. Germline-derived CDR1 and CDR2 are SGHTA and FQGTGA. The CDR3 loop spans 14 amino acids. Assay: immunoSEQ multiplex PCR; the TCRdb copy retains only in-frame clones and omits some. The data contain about 77,000 clones, over 80% of them singletons. The chain links TRBV7-3 to TRBJ2-3, with 8 bases lining up with TRBD1. This clonotype was obtained from an adult with an advanced solid tumor such as melanoma, head and neck, liver or kidney cancer. The sequencing used CD4+ or CD8+ T cells sorted from blood, collected in a trial of the OX40 agonist ivuxolimab. CDR3 residues: CASSRGTGGDTQYF. The CDR3 bases are TGTGCCAGCAGCCGTGGGACAGGAGGAGATACGCAGTATTTT.